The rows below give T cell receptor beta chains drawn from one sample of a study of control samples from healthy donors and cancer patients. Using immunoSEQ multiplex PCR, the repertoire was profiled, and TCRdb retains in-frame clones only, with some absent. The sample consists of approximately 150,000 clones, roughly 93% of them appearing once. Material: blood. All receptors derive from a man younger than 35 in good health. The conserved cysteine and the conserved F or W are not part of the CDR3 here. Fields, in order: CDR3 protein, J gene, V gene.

CDR3aa: AWSPPGHSSYNSPLH
j_gene: TRBJ1-6
v_gene: TRBV30

CDR3aa: ASSPGQGNSYEQY
j_gene: TRBJ2-7
v_gene: TRBV4-2

CDR3aa: ASTRLGSSGTEAF
j_gene: TRBJ1-1
v_gene: TRBV5-1

CDR3aa: ASSEWRGRGKDYGYT
j_gene: TRBJ1-2
v_gene: TRBV25-1

CDR3aa: ASSLGRVSGELF
j_gene: TRBJ2-2
v_gene: TRBV5-8

CDR3aa: ASSSPTVQSYEQY
j_gene: TRBJ2-7
v_gene: TRBV6-5

CDR3aa: ASSSHMNTEAF
j_gene: TRBJ1-1
v_gene: TRBV11-2

CDR3aa: ASNRPERPYEQY
j_gene: TRBJ2-7
v_gene: TRBV7-2

CDR3aa: AISLGIEAF
j_gene: TRBJ1-1
v_gene: TRBV10-3

CDR3aa: ASGRGAGRTSLSSYNEQF
j_gene: TRBJ2-1
v_gene: TRBV23-1

CDR3aa: ATSARQAF
j_gene: TRBJ1-1
v_gene: TRBV24-1

CDR3aa: ASRWTGPNQPQH
j_gene: TRBJ1-5
v_gene: TRBV28

CDR3aa: ASSFPGSHAEQY
j_gene: TRBJ2-7
v_gene: TRBV7-2

CDR3aa: ASSIGRTRFIRDTQY
j_gene: TRBJ2-3
v_gene: TRBV19

CDR3aa: ASSLVPRQGARAF
j_gene: TRBJ1-1
v_gene: TRBV28

CDR3aa: ATSDPMTSGDGTGELF
j_gene: TRBJ2-2
v_gene: TRBV24-1

CDR3aa: ASSPYPWSGELF
j_gene: TRBJ2-2
v_gene: TRBV3-1/TRBV3-2

CDR3aa: ASSTGRLNTEAF
j_gene: TRBJ1-1
v_gene: TRBV5-1

CDR3aa: ASSQDRATQY
j_gene: TRBJ2-3
v_gene: TRBV4-2

CDR3aa: ASSPPGKEGETQY
j_gene: TRBJ2-5
v_gene: TRBV7-3

CDR3aa: ASAGIVNTEAF
j_gene: TRBJ1-1
v_gene: TRBV27

CDR3aa: SVRTGDYGYT
j_gene: TRBJ1-2
v_gene: TRBV29-1